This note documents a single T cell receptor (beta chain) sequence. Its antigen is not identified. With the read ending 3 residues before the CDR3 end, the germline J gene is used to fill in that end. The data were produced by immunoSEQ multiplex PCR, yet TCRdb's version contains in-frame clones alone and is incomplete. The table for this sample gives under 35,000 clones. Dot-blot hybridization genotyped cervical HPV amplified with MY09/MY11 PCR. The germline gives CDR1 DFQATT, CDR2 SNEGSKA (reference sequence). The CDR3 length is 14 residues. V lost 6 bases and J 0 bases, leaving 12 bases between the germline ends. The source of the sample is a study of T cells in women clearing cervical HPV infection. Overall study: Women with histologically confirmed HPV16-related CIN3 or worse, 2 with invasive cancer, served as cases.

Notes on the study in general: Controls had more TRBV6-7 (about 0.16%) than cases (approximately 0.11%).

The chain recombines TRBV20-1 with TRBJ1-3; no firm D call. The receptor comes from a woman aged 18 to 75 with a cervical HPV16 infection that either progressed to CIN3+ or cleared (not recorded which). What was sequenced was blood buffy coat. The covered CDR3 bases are TGCAGTGCCACACCCACGCTCTCTGGAAACACC. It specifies CSATPTLSGNT. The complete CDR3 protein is CSATPTLSGNTIYF.